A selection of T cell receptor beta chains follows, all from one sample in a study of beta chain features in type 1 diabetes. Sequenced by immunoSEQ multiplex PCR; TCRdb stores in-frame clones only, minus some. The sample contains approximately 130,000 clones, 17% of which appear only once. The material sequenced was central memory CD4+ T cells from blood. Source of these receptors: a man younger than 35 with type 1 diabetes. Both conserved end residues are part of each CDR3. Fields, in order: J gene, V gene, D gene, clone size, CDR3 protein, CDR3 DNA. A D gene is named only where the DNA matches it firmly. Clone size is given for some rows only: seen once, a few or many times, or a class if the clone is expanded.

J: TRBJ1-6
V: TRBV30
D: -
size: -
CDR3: CAWSVAGQGKSPLHF
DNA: TGTGCCTGGAGTGTAGCCGGGCAGGGGAAGTCACCCCTCCACTTT

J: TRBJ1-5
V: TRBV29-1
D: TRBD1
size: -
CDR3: CSAMRDRGQPQHF
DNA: TGCAGCGCCATGAGGGACAGGGGGCAGCCCCAGCATTTT

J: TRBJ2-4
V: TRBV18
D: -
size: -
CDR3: CASSLDFLAKNIQYF
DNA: TGTGCCAGCTCACTGGACTTCTTAGCCAAAAACATTCAGTACTTC

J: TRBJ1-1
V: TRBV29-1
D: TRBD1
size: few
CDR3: CSTGQSRTEAFF
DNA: TGCAGCACGGGACAGAGTCGAACTGAAGCTTTCTTT

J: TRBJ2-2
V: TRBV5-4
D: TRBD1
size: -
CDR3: CASSLERDRGNTGELFF
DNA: TGTGCCAGCAGCTTAGAGCGGGACAGGGGAAACACCGGGGAGCTGTTTTTT

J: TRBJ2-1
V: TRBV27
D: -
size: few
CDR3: CASSFQYYNEQFF
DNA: TGTGCCAGCAGTTTTCAGTACTACAATGAGCAGTTCTTC

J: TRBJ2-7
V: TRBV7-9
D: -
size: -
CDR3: CASSLGTYYEQYF
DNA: TGTGCCAGCAGCTTAGGGACATACTACGAGCAGTACTTC

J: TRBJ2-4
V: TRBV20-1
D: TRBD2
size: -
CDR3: CSARRTSGQYF
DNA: TGCAGTGCCAGGAGGACTAGCGGACAGTACTTC

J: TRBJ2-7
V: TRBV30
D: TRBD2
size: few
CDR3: CAWSSGLAWSEQYF
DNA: TGTGCCTGGAGTAGCGGACTAGCTTGGAGCGAGCAGTACTTC

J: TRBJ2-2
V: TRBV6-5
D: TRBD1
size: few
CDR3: CASSYSGQGTGELFF
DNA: TGTGCCAGCAGTTACTCAGGACAGGGTACCGGGGAGCTGTTTTTT

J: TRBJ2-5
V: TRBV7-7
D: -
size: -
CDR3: CASSQVGGQETQYF
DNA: TGTGCTAGCAGCCAGGTCGGAGGCCAAGAGACCCAGTACTTC

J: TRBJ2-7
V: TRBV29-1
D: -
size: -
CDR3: CSLVQDKYNEQYF
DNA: TGCAGTTTAGTACAGGATAAATATAACGAGCAGTACTTC

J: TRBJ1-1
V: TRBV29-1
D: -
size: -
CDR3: CSVEKGRQEKAFF
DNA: TGCAGCGTTGAAAAGGGTCGACAGGAGAAGGCTTTCTTT

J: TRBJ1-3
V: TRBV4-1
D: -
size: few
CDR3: CASSRDRDIDTVSGNTIYF
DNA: TGCGCCAGCAGCCGAGACCGGGACATCGACACTGTCTCTGGAAACACCATATATTTT

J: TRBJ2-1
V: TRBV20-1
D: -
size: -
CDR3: CSANSYNEQFF
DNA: TGCAGTGCTAATAGCTACAATGAGCAGTTCTTC

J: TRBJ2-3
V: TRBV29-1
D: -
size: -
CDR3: CSVDRGKTDTQYF
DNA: TGCAGCGTTGACAGGGGAAAAACAGATACGCAGTATTTT

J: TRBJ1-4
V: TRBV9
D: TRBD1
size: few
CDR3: CASSVDGQGIEKLFF
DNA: TGTGCCAGCAGCGTAGACGGACAGGGGATTGAAAAACTGTTTTTT

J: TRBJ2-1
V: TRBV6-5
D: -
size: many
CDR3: CASSYRAYVENEQFF
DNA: TGTGCCAGCAGTTACAGGGCGTACGTAGAGAATGAGCAGTTCTTC

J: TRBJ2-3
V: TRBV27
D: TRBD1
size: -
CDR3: CASSQTGEDTQYF
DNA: TGTGCCAGCAGTCAGACAGGGGAAGATACGCAGTATTTT

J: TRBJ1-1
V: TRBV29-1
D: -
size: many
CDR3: CSVRSENEAFF
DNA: TGCAGCGTTCGATCAGAGAATGAAGCTTTCTTT

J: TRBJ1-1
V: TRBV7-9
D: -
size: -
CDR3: CASSQVRYTEAFF
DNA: TGCGCCAGCAGCCAAGTTAGGTACACTGAAGCTTTCTTT

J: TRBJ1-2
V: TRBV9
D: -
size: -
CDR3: CASSVAFDGYTF
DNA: TGTGCCAGCAGCGTAGCGTTCGATGGCTACACCTTC

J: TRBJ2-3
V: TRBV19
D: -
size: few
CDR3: CATGGGGDADTQYF
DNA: TGTGCCACGGGAGGAGGGGGGGACGCAGATACGCAGTATTTT

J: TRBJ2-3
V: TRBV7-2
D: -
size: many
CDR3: CASSLSYTDTQYF
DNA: TGTGCCAGCAGCTTATCTTACACAGATACGCAGTATTTT

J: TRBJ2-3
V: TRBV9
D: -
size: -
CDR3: CASSVALGTQYF
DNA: TGTGCCAGCAGCGTAGCGCTAGGGACGCAGTATTTT

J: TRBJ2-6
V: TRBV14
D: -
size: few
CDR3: CASSPPLRAGANVLTF
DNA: TGTGCCAGCAGCCCCCCCCTACGGGCTGGGGCCAACGTCCTGACTTTC

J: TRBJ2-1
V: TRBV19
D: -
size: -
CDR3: CASNDHPPQEQFF
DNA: TGTGCCAGTAACGACCACCCCCCTCAGGAGCAGTTCTTC

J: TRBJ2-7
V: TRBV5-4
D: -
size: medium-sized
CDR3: CASSGASLHEQYF
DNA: TGTGCCAGCAGCGGTGCTTCGCTCCACGAGCAGTACTTC

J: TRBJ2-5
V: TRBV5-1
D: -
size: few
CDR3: CASSYQGILEETQYF
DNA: TGCGCCAGCAGCTACCAGGGCATACTCGAGGAGACCCAGTACTTC

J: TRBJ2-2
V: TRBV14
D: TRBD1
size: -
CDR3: CASSRGRTGVWRELFF
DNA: TGTGCCAGCAGCCGGGGTCGGACAGGGGTATGGCGGGAGCTGTTTTTT

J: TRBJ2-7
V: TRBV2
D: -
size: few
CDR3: CASSQLQGGAYEQYF
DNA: TGTGCCAGCAGTCAACTTCAGGGGGGCGCCTACGAGCAGTACTTC

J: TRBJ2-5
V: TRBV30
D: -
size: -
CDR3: CAWSQGIQETQYF
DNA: TGTGCCTGGAGTCAAGGGATCCAAGAGACCCAGTACTTC

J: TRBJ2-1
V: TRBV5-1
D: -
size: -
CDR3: CASSPPTGGLGDEQFF
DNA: TGCGCCAGCAGCCCACCGACGGGCGGATTGGGGGATGAGCAGTTCTTC

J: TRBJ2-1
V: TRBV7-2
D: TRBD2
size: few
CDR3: CASSPRLAGGDEQFF
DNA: TGTGCCAGCAGCCCTCGACTAGCGGGGGGTGATGAGCAGTTCTTC

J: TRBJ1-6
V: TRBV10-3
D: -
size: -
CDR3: CAISEVTSPLHF
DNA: TGTGCCATCAGTGAGGTGACTTCACCCCTCCACTTT

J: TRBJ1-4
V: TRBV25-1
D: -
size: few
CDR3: CASSGQGRNEKLFF
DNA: TGTGCCAGCAGTGGTCAGGGGCGCAATGAAAAACTGTTTTTT

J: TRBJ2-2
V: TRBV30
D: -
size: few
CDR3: CAWQAGPSNTGELFF
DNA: TGTGCCTGGCAGGCGGGACCCTCGAACACCGGGGAGCTGTTTTTT

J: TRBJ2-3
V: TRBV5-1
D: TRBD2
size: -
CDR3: CASSFDVAGGVTDTQYF
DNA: TGCGCCAGCAGCTTCGATGTAGCGGGAGGAGTTACAGATACGCAGTATTTT

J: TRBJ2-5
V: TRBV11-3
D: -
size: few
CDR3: CASKGQGGTQYF
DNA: TGTGCCAGCAAGGGCCAAGGGGGGACCCAGTACTTC

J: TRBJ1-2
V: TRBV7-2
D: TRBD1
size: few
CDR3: CASSAAAGQGNYGYTF
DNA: TGTGCCAGCAGCGCAGCTGCGGGACAGGGTAACTATGGCTACACCTTC